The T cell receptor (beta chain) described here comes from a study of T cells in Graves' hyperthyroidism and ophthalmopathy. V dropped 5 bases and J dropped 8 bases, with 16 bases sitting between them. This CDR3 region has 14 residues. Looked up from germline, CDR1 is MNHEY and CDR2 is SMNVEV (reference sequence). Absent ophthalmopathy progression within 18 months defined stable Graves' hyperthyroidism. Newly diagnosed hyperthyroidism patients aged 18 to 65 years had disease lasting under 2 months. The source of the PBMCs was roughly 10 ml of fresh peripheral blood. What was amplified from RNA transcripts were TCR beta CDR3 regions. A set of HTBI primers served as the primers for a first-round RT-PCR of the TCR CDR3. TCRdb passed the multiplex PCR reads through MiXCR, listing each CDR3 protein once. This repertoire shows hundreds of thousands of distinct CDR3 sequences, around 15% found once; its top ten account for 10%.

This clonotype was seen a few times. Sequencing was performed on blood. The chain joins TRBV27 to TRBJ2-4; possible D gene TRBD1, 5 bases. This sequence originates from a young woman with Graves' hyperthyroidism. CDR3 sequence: CASSPWTPRDIQYF. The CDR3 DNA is TGTGCCAGCAGTCCTTGGACACCCCGGGACATTCAGTACTTC.